These 17 T cell receptor beta chains came from one sample sequenced in a study of T cells expressing NK-cell markers. TCRdb re-called the 5' RACE reads; one entry per CDR3 protein, DNA not given. The listing records roughly 430,000 distinct CDR3 sequences. The sequencing input was blood T cells: a sorted CD56 or NKG2C T cell subset, CD4+ or CD8+ T cells, or bulk PBMC T cells (not recorded which). These receptor sequences come from a woman aged 18 to 75 in good health.

The V and J genes are TRBV11-2 and TRBJ2-5. This CDR3 is built from 15 residues. The V gene's germline CDR1 is SGHAT and CDR2 FQNNGV. The chain's CDR3 is CASSLVGVTMETQYF.

This rearrangement joins TRBV20-1 to TRBJ2-2; as DNA is missing, the TRBD2 call by TCRdb cannot be tested. From germline, CDR1 is DFQATT and CDR2 SNEGSKA (reference sequence). The CDR3 runs to 15 residues. The chain's CDR3 is CSAPHAARGTGELFF.

J is TRBJ1-5 and V is TRBV5-5. Germline V gene sequence: CDR1 SGHKS, CDR2 YYEKEE (reference sequence). The CDR3 is made up of 13 amino acids. CDR3 loop: CASSFTPNQPQHF.

The CDR3 protein is CSASRQGNTEAFF. The V call is TRBV20-1, the J call TRBJ1-1; TCRdb returns TRBD1, unconfirmable since there is no DNA. The CDR3 spans 13 residues. Germline V gene lookup returns CDR1 DFQATT and CDR2 SNEGSKA (reference sequence).

The chain combines TRBV15 with TRBJ2-5; the TCRdb D gene call, TRBD2, has no DNA to confirm it. This CDR3 is 16 amino acids long. Germline-derived CDR1 and CDR2 are LNHNV and YYDKDF (reference sequence). The CDR3 sequence: CATSRPRALSKETQYF.

V is TRBV20-1 and J is TRBJ2-7; the TCRdb D gene call, TRBD2, has no DNA to confirm it. The CDR3 has 15 amino acids. Germline assignment: CDR1 DFQATT and CDR2 SNEGSKA (reference sequence). The CDR3 sequence is CSARHLSGRAREQYF.

The chain is built from TRBV11-1 and TRBJ2-1. The length of the CDR3 is 13 residues. From germline, CDR1 is SGHAT and CDR2 FQDESV (reference sequence). The CDR3: CASSLVPSNEQFF.

The chain links TRBV23-1 to TRBJ1-5. TRBV23-1 is annotated as an ORF whose role is uncertain. This CDR3 comprises 15 residues. CDR3 loop: CASSQSGLDNQPQHF.

The V gene is TRBV6-2 or TRBV6-3, the J gene TRBJ2-3; the TCRdb call, TRBD2, lacks DNA for checking. CDR3 length equals 23 residues. Germline CDR1 reads MNHEY; CDR2 reads SVGEGT. CDR3 amino acids: CASSSITHSGTSGSFILTDTQYF.

The chain joins TRBV7-3 to TRBJ1-1; as DNA is missing, the TRBD1 call by TCRdb cannot be tested. The germline gives CDR1 SGHTA, CDR2 FQGTGA. This CDR3 has 13 amino acids. This chain's CDR3 is CASRQGGDTEAFF.

CDR3: CSVEDGSGVPYEQYF. The chain has TRBV29-1 and TRBJ2-7. CDR3 length equals 15 residues. Germline V gene lookup returns CDR1 SQVTM and CDR2 ANQGSEA.

The chain uses TRBV28 and TRBJ2-2. Looked up from germline, CDR1 is MDHEN and CDR2 is SYDVKM. There are 13 residues in the CDR3. This chain's CDR3 is CASKRPNTGELFF.

The CDR3 protein is CASSLGLAGPFSYNEQFF. The J gene is TRBJ2-1, the V gene TRBV13; TCRdb indicates TRBD2, and absent DNA this call remains unverified. Germline values: CDR1 PRHDT, CDR2 FYEKMQ (reference sequence). The CDR3 extends over 18 amino acids.

The gene calls are TRBV5-1 and TRBJ2-3. This CDR3 spans 15 amino acids. Per the germline V gene, CDR1 is SGHRS and CDR2 is YFSETQ. The CDR3 region is CASTWLAEATDTQYF. Filled out from reference TRBV5-1 and TRBJ2-3, the complete variable domain reads KAGVTQTPRYLIKTRGQQVTLSCSPISGHRSVSWYQQTPGQGLQFLFEYFSETQRNKGNFPGRFSGRQFSNSRSEMNVSTLELGDSALYLCASTWLAEATDTQYFGPGTRLTVL.

The V call is TRBV20-1, the J call TRBJ1-5; TCRdb's assignment of TRBD1 cannot be checked, as there is no DNA. This CDR3 comprises 14 residues. The germline gives CDR1 DFQATT, CDR2 SNEGSKA (reference sequence). CDR3 sequence: CSARQGISNQPQHF.

J is TRBJ2-1 and V is TRBV6-2 or TRBV6-3. Germline V gives CDR1 MNHEY, CDR2 SVGEGT. This CDR3 contains 14 residues. The CDR3 sequence: CASSYDGVFNEQFF.

The chain is built from TRBV9 and TRBJ2-7; TCRdb names TRBD2, which stays unverified in the absence of DNA. The CDR3 has 15 residues. Germline V gives CDR1 SGDLS, CDR2 YYNGEE. CDR3 region: CASSGGTSLLYEQYF. Based on the CDR3 plus reference TRBV9 and TRBJ2-7, the full variable domain is DSGVTQTPKHLITATGQRVTLRCSPRSGDLSVYWYQQSLDQGLQFLIQYYNGEERAKGNILERFSAQQFPDLHSELNLSSLELGDSALYFCASSGGTSLLYEQYFGPGTRLTVT.